This T cell receptor beta chain was profiled in a study of tissue T cells after allogeneic stem cell transplantation. From germline, CDR1 is FNHDT and CDR2 SITEND (reference sequence). V dropped 4 bases and J dropped 4; count of bases not matched to a gene: 8. This CDR3 is 15 amino acids long. General study results and limits: Few T cell clones were shared across patients, but motif clusters showed tissue-specific shared signatures.

Time point specified: mouse harvest day 14 after allogeneic transplant. Mouse grafts combined 10^7 T-cell-depleted bone marrow cells with 10^6 splenic CD5+ T cells. This mouse GVHD model was MHC-mismatched B6 to BALB/c, profiled day 7 or 14. This clone occurred a few times. Its antigen is currently unknown. Mouse germline and gene names are used. The read gets to within 1 residue of the CDR3 end, and the germline J gene fills in the rest. Sequencing used immunoSEQ multiplex PCR; TCRdb keeps in-frame clones, though not all of them. The sample shows approximately 4,500 clones, roughly 42% of them seen only once.

The chain employs TRBV19 and TRBJ1-1; 9 nucleotides agree with TRBD1. Sequenced input: gut tissue. The sequence derives from a female BALB/c mouse given C57BL/6 T cells with graft-versus-host disease after an allogeneic hematopoietic cell transplant. CDR3 sequence: CASSQQGAQGTEVFF. The CDR3 bases that were read are TGTGCCAGCAGTCAACAGGGGGCGCAGGGCACAGAAGTCTTC.